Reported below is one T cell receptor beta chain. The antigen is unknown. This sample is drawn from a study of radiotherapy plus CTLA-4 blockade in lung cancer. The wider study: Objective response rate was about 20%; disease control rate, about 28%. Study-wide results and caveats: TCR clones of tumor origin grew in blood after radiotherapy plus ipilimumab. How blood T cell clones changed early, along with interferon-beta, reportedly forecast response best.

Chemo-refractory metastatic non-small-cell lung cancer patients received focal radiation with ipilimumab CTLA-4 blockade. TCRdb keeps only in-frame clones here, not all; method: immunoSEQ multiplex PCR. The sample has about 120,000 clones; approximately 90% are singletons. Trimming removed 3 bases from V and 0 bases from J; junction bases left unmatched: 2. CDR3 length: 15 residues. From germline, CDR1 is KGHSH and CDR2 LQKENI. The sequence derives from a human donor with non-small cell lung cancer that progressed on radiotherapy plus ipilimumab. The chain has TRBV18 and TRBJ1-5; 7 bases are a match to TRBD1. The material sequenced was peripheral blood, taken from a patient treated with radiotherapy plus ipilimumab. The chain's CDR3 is CASSPQGVSNQPQHF. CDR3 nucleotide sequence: TGTGCCAGCTCACCGCAGGGGGTTAGCAATCAGCCCCAGCATTTT.